This T cell receptor (beta chain) was documented in a study of blood T cell repertoires in COVID-19. This table comes from immunoSEQ multiplex PCR, and its TCRdb copy is limited to in-frame clones, with some not included. This table has roughly 130,000 clones, roughly 90% appearing once. CDR1 and CDR2 (germline): DFQATT, SNEGSKA (reference sequence). The length of the CDR3 is 11 residues. V was pared by 4 bases and J by 4 bases, with 6 bases between. This clone turned up a few times. The identical CDR3 is also encoded by other nucleotide sequences in the sample. This receptor was taken from a man in his sixties with COVID-19, enrolled during active disease. The V and J genes are TRBV20-1 and TRBJ2-3; D ambiguous. The sequenced sample consisted of peripheral blood. The CDR3 bases are TGCAGTGCTACCTTCCCAGATACGCAGTATTTT. Its translation: CSATFPDTQYF.